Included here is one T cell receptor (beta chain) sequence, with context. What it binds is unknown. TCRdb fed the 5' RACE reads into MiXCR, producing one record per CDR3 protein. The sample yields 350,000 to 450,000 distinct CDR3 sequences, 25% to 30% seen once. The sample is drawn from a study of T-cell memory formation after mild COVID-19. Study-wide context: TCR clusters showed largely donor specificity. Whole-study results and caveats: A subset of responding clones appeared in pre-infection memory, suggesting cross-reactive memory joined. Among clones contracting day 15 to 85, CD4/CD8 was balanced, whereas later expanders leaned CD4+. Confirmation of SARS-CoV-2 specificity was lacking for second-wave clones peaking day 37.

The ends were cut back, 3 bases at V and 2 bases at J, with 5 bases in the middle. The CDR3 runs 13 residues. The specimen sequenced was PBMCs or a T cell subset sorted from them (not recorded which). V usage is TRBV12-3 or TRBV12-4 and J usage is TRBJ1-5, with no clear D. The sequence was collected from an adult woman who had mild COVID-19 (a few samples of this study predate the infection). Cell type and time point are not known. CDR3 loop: CASSFSGNQPQHF. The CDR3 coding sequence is TGTGCCAGCAGTTTTTCGGGCAATCAGCCCCAGCATTTT.